This T cell receptor beta chain was identified in a study of cytomegalovirus exposure and HLA in healthy donors listed by TCRdb under 2017. About the study as a whole: In an earlier analysis of 587 of the donors, 250 to 350 Gb of sequence data and approximately 100 million unique TCR beta sequences from about 179 million T cells were reported. In an earlier analysis of 587 of the donors, high-throughput TCR beta sequencing was used to judge whether each TCR beta V gene segment behaved as functional or pseudogenic. Typing coverage varied by locus: roughly 629-630 donors for A, B, C, DRB1 and DQB1; some 520 for DQA1; about 590 for DPA1; roughly 450 for DPB1. A later analysis re-examined previously published TCR beta repertoires from hundreds of donors and added high-resolution HLA genotyping to investigate patterns of TCR occurrence. High-throughput TCR immunosequencing, statistical association of individual TCRs with disease status, and machine learning were combined to predict cytomegalovirus infection status. Class I and class II HLA loci were covered by the typing at four-digit resolution. In a later genetic analysis, genome-wide SNP genotypes for about three fifths of the roughly 670 donors were used, and that subset was treated as a discovery cohort. On average, about 240,000 unique TCR beta nucleotide sequences were sequenced per donor among about 400 genotyped donors of the cohort, with roughly 19% of those sequences being non-productive. Around 320 gigabases of sequencing data and tens of millions of unique TCR sequences were included in an early release covering 550 to 800 HLA-typed donors. The later analysis used no new phenotypic data to find candidate immune exposures, relying instead on TCR beta sequences and their occurrence across donors. The study was designed to test whether signatures of past pathogen exposure could be identified by cataloging public T cell receptors. Besides the first cohort of 550 to 750 subjects, a separate validation cohort made up of over 100 different subjects was used. Using immunosequencing, the study profiled T cell repertoires from around 680 subjects and related those repertoires to cytomegalovirus serostatus. Of the approximately 400 genotyped donors, 65% to 90% fell in the genetic ancestry cluster associated with self-reported Caucasian donors. Donor age, sex, ethnicity and CMV serostatus were collected together with the repertoire data. About five DR-DQ haplotypes were treated as single units for association and clustering because of strong linkage in the cohort. All discovery cohort repertoires had been generated on a single sequencing platform.

General study outcomes and caveats: Linkage disequilibrium might explain the correlated functional status among segregating V segments, but an unknown experimental factor could not be excluded. The authors suggested that the approach could potentially be generalized to other disease states and immunological phenotypes. Most CMV-associated TCR beta chains appeared to be HLA-restricted in a later analysis, and the HLA associations seemed to be driven largely by CMV exposure. A cluster of highly shared sequence variants was judged likely to represent a technical artifact of the sequencing pipeline. When HLA alleles, especially DR and DQ, strongly co-occurred, TCR associations were difficult to assign to individual alleles. The cohort was sequenced for TCR beta chains only, and without alpha or paired-chain data the features that could be detected were limited. In an earlier analysis of some 500 of the donors, most TCR beta V segments appeared in productive rearrangements about 90% or about 30% of the time, broadly matching IMGT annotations. Immune exposure information for the cohort was limited to CMV serostatus. Compared with the roughly 600-donor mean, donors in an Asian-associated ancestry cluster had fewer N-insertions in productive TCRs, according to a later genetic analysis. While some public TCRs were present in many individuals, most TCR sequences turned up only very rarely across donors. Three of the identified cytomegalovirus-associated TCR beta chains were confirmed in vitro to be specific for cytomegalovirus antigens. In a later analysis, several top co-occurrence clusters were reported to appear linked to parvovirus B19, influenza, CMV and Epstein-Barr virus. In a later analysis, TCR association rates were found to vary across HLA loci, with the most associated TCRs seen for DRB1 alleles and the fewest for HLA-C alleles. Roughly uniform sequencing depth across donors was assumed in presence/absence analyses, although this assumption may not hold. A further reported finding was that TCR beta sequences accurately predicted the HLA-A and HLA-B alleles for most subjects in the first cohort. The 87-base-pair reads could not distinguish some IMGT-functional V segments, including TRBV6-2 and TRBV6-3, so those segments were excluded. The study gave a list of some 150 TCR beta chains associated with cytomegalovirus. An association between a missense DCLRE1C variant and V-gene and J-gene trimming of TCR beta chains was found in a later genetic analysis and replicated in an independent cohort. The classifier was reported to diagnose cytomegalovirus status with high specificity and sensitivity in both the original cohort and the validation cohort. In a later analysis, HLA-associated TCR beta chains showed more clonal expansion and lower generation probabilities than non-associated chains that were equally common. Because HLA typing was missing for some donors at each locus, association tests included only the typed subset. Because counts were too low, some 17 rarely observed V segments, including chromosome 9 orphons, were left out of the earlier analysis of a few hundred of the donors. In a later analysis, more than 15,000 TCR beta sequences were associated with specific HLA alleles at a false discovery rate of 0.05.

Libraries were built with the immunoSEQ multiplex PCR assay. The multiplex PCR relied on a mix of 60 forward primers for TCR Vbeta segments and 13 reverse primers for TCR Jbeta segments. A multiplex PCR assay on genomic DNA amplified the CDR3 region of rearranged TCR beta genes. Amplified TCR beta libraries were sequenced as 87-base-pair reads on the Illumina HiSeq System. As for how the authors treated the data: A later analysis counted tens of millions of unique TCR beta chains across the 650 to 800 repertoires, and some 12 million of these chains were shared by at least two donors. Raw reads were error-corrected and collapsed into unique sequences by a nearest-neighbor algorithm in which closely related sequences were merged to remove PCR and sequencing errors. CDR3 sequences were aligned to IMGT reference sequences to assign V, D and J gene segments. For a sequence to be retained, a match of at least six nucleotides was required to both a V gene segment and a J gene segment. A rearrangement was called productive if the CDR3 had no stop codons and remained in frame with V and J, and every other rearrangement was called non-productive. CDR3 was defined according to IMGT convention as the region running from the second conserved V-encoded cysteine to the conserved J-encoded phenylalanine. The earlier analysis of fewer than 750 of the donors excluded sequences that lacked an unambiguous match to a single V gene segment. An earlier analysis of almost 600 of the donors classified V segments as functional when productive rearrangements were above 56.7% and as segregating when the standard deviation between donors was above 5%. A statistical classification framework was developed to diagnose cytomegalovirus status using the catalog of TCR beta chain sequences. A later analysis assigned V and J genes by comparing TCR nucleotide sequences with IMGT/GENE-DB human TR gene sequences. A later analysis assigned CDR3 sequences and most-parsimonious VDJ recombination scenarios with the TCRdist pipeline. In a later analysis, every TCR beta chain was defined by the combination of its CDR3 amino acid sequence and its V-gene family, and reads without a unique V-gene family were dropped. As a way to deal with suspected cross-contamination and a sequencing artifact, a later analysis dropped roughly 620 nucleotide sequences that were highly shared and had low generation probability. In a later analysis, a clonal expansion index for each public chain was calculated from normalized within-repertoire ranks of inferred template counts. Generation probabilities in a later analysis came from a VDJ recombination model fitted to out-of-frame rearrangements, and those results were checked against IGoR. Hypergeometric tests were used in a later analysis to score TCR-TCR, TCR-HLA and TCR-CMV co-occurrence, with a repertoire-size bias correction applied to the TCR pairs. False discovery rates were estimated in a later analysis by permuting HLA or CMV assignments 20 times. In a later analysis, co-occurring TCRs were grouped using DBSCAN, and TCRdist sequence similarity was added for clustering within HLA-allele-positive subsets. For co-occurrence clustering, repertoires with fewer than 30,000 or more than 120,000 public chains were excluded, along with a handful of repertoires with anomalous nucleotide sharing. Drawn from immuneACCESS, this table holds only the in-frame rearrangements with V and J called that TCRdb kept. Clones are partly lost; checked studies trace under half to an unresolved V gene and leave the rest unexplained. The V and J calls and clone size were taken over from that table, and D and trimming were inferred from the DNA. This sample has under 110,000 clones in its table, and roughly 80% of those were observed once. The top ten clonotypes cover more than 1.5% of the sample.

In total, over 600 healthy bone marrow donors made up the cohort. Cohort members were all nominally healthy when sampled, although unrecorded immune exposures were likely present. The donor tested CMV seronegative and was one of the 352 seronegative cohort members. A peripheral blood sample was collected from each donor, and TCR beta sequencing was performed on peripheral blood mononuclear cells. The Qiagen DNeasy Blood Extraction Kit was used to extract genomic DNA from the blood cell samples. Comment on this clone: This receptor's antigen is unknown. Base qualities were left out, and no much larger clone turns up one base away.

Here V drops 5 bases and J drops 2 bases, and the junction holds 12 bases not matched to any gene. The CDR3 covers 16 residues, taking in both the cysteine and the valine. CDR3 DNA is the only sequence kept; it has 48 bases, read in frame from the first base. The germline V gene encodes CDR1 SGHKS and CDR2 YYEKEE (reference sequence). The receptor was derived from a man aged 45-60 years in good health and CMV-seronegative. The rearrangement combines TRBV5-5 with TRBJ2-7, with 8 junctional bases fitting TRBD1. Sequenced: PBMCs. The CDR3 amino acid sequence is: CASSSGRGLATYEQYV. The sequence in DNA is TGTGCCAGCAGTAGCGGCAGGGGGCTGGCCACCTACGAGCAGTACGTC.